The present entry profiles one T cell receptor (beta chain) with its context. The sample comes from a study of blood T cell repertoires in COVID-19. V was cut by 8 bases and J by 0 bases, with 12 bases left in between. Germline-derived CDR1 and CDR2 are SNHLY and FYNNEI. CDR3 size: 14 residues. The data were produced by immunoSEQ multiplex PCR, yet TCRdb's version contains in-frame clones alone and is incomplete. The table includes some 250,000 clones, around 93% detected once. What was sequenced was PBMCs or T cells enriched from blood (not recorded which). The chain has TRBV2 and TRBJ2-3, with D possibly matching TRBD1 (6 bases). This TCR derives from a human donor in a cohort exposed to, infected with or recovered from COVID-19 (not recorded which). The donor label of this sample is uncertain. CDR3 residues: CASRLDSSTDTQYF. CDR3 in DNA: TGTGCCAGCCGCCTGGACAGTAGCACAGATACGCAGTATTTT.